Only a few counts were recorded for the clone carrying this T cell receptor (beta chain). The antigen is not known. TCRdb called the 5' RACE reads again in MiXCR, with one record for every CDR3 protein. The data show approximately 490,000 distinct CDR3 sequences, around 21% seen once. The sample originates from a study of T-cell memory formation after mild COVID-19. Across the whole study: In these data, TCR clusters were largely donor specific.

Study results and limitations: Contracting CD4+ clones were located mainly in CM and EM, and CD8+ clones in EMRA. Memory sampled before infection contained some responding clones, suggesting cross-reactive memory joined.

The TCR sequence derives from an adult woman who had mild COVID-19 (a few samples of this study predate the infection). Cell type and time point are not known. Sequencing was done on a sample of PBMCs or a T cell subset sorted from them (not recorded which).

CDR3 in DNA: TGTGCCAGCAGTATCACCCTTATAACACCTAGCGGACAACAAGAGACCCAGTACTTC. Translated: CASSITLITPSGQQETQYF. The rearrangement uses TRBV6-2 or TRBV6-3 and TRBJ2-5, with TRBD2 matching 7 bases. CDR1 and CDR2 (germline): MNHEY, SVGEGT. CDR3 length equals 19 residues. The junction had 20 bases not matched to a gene; V was cut back by 5 bases and J by 2 bases.